The 32 T cell receptor beta chains presented below share a single source sample, sequenced in a study of blood T cell repertoires in COVID-19. Method: immunoSEQ multiplex PCR; TCRdb's copy keeps in-frame clones and lacks some. Among about 280,000 clones listed, approximately 91% were seen once. Sequencing was carried out using peripheral blood. The receptors shown here come from a man aged 45-65 years with acute or convalescent COVID-19.

This chain uses TRBV28 with TRBJ1-2, with D perhaps matching TRBD1 (5 bases). The CDR3 has 13 amino acids. The germline V gene encodes CDR1 MDHEN and CDR2 SYDVKM. The V end lost 5 bases, the J end lost 7 bases, and 14 bases lay between the germline ends. The CDR3 region is CASSPQWGVGYTF. The CDR3 nucleotides are TGTGCCAGCAGTCCTCAGTGGGGGGTTGGCTACACCTTC.

This rearrangement joins TRBV29-1 to TRBJ1-1, with a possible D match to TRBD1 (6 bases). Germline-derived CDR1 and CDR2 are SQVTM and ANQGSEA. This CDR3 region has 15 residues. Trimming removed 6 bases at V and 6 bases at J, with 23 bases between. The CDR3 DNA reads as TGCAGCGTCGCTAAAAGTTCAACAGGGTCGGCTGAAGCTTTCTTT. This encodes CSVAKSSTGSAEAFF. The full variable domain, with the rest looked up from reference TRBV29-1 and TRBJ1-1, is SAVISQKPSRDICQRGTSLTIQCQVDSQVTMMFWYRQQPGQSLTLIATANQGSEATYESGFVIDKFPISRPNLTFSTLTVSNMSPEDSSIYLCSVAKSSTGSAEAFFGQGTRLTVV.

V usage is TRBV7-9 and J usage is TRBJ1-5; D may be TRBD1 (6 bases). Germline loops: CDR1 SEHNR, CDR2 FQNEAQ (reference sequence). V lost 5 bases and J 3 bases, leaving 20 bases between the germline ends. The CDR3 is 17 residues long. Written as DNA, the CDR3 is TGTGCCAGCAGCCCTAGGGCCTCCGGGACACACAATCAGCCCCAGCATTTT. Translating gives CASSPRASGTHNQPQHF.

Concerning this clone: One end of the junction fails to match germline, which may point to a read error. The rearrangement links TRBV7-7 to TRBJ2-3; TRBD1 is a possible D gene (5 bases). The germline V gene has CDR1 SSHAT and CDR2 FNYEAQ (reference sequence). The CDR3 loop spans 16 amino acids. CDR3 protein: CASTPLVGPSTDTQYF. Here the CDR3 DNA reads TGTGCTAGCACTCCTCTCGTGGGGCCCAGCACAGATACGCAGTATTTT.

The chain uses TRBV2 and TRBJ1-3; D is unresolved. Germline CDR1 reads SNHLY; CDR2 reads FYNNEI. The CDR3 totals 14 residues. Deletions cut 6 bases from V and 4 bases from J, with 13 bases between. CDR3: CASSPEARGNTIYF. The DNA for the CDR3 is TGTGCCAGCAGCCCCGAGGCAAGGGGAAACACCATATATTTT.

This clone was observed once. The chain joins TRBV4-1 to TRBJ2-3; TRBD1 matches at 9 bases. J was trimmed by 5 bases and V by 3 bases; bases with no gene match: 6. This CDR3 has 15 residues. CDR1 is MGHRA and CDR2 is YSYEKL in the germline V gene. As DNA, the CDR3 is TGCGCCAGCAGCCACCCGGGACAGGGAGGAGATACGCAGTATTTT. Translation gives CASSHPGQGGDTQYF.

The chain combines TRBV4-1 with TRBJ2-1; 9 bases line up with TRBD2. CDR1 MGHRA and CDR2 YSYEKL come from the germline V gene. Germline trimming cut 0 bases from V and 0 bases from J; bases unmatched to any gene: 6. The CDR3 has 18 amino acids. The DNA of the CDR3 is TGCGCCAGCAGCCAAGAACGGTTAGCGGGGGACTCCTACAATGAGCAGTTCTTC. Translated, it gives CASSQERLAGDSYNEQFF.

V and J are TRBV9 and TRBJ2-7; a weak D match, TRBD1 (6 bases). The germline CDR1 and CDR2 sequences are SGDLS and YYNGEE. The CDR3 is made up of 14 amino acids. Trimming stripped 0 bases from V and 1 base from J, with 8 bases between. The CDR3: CASSVEGHSYEQYF. In DNA form, the CDR3 reads TGTGCCAGCAGCGTAGAGGGACATTCCTACGAGCAGTACTTC.

The chain has TRBV9 and TRBJ1-2, with TRBD1 matching 9 bases. Per the germline V gene, CDR1 is SGDLS and CDR2 is YYNGEE. This CDR3 has 15 residues. V dropped 0 bases and J dropped 7; count of bases not matched to a gene: 7. DNA for the CDR3: TGTGCCAGCAGCGTAGGATTCGGGACAGGGACTGGCTACACCTTC. Protein: CASSVGFGTGTGYTF. The full variable domain, completed using reference TRBV9 and TRBJ1-2, is DSGVTQTPKHLITATGQRVTLRCSPRSGDLSVYWYQQSLDQGLQFLIQYYNGEERAKGNILERFSAQQFPDLHSELNLSSLELGDSALYFCASSVGFGTGTGYTFGSGTRLTVV.

The chain employs TRBV25-1 and TRBJ2-6; no clear D. Trimming stripped 8 bases from V and 0 bases from J, with 11 bases between. The germline gives CDR1 MGHDK, CDR2 SYGVNS. CDR3 length: 15 residues. This CDR3 is CASAASRSGANVLTF. The CDR3 bases are TGTGCCAGCGCGGCCAGCCGCTCTGGGGCCAACGTCCTGACTTTC. Combining the CDR3 with reference TRBV25-1 and TRBJ2-6 gives the whole variable domain EADIYQTPRYLVIGTGKKITLECSQTMGHDKMYWYQQDPGMELHLIHYSYGVNSTEKGDLSSESTVSRIRTEHFPLTLESARPSHTSQYLCASAASRSGANVLTFGAGSRLTVL.

This chain joins TRBV2 and TRBJ1-6, with D unclear. Germline CDR1 SNHLY, CDR2 FYNNEI. Trimming took 11 bases from V and 0 from J, leaving 11 bases between them. The CDR3 length is 14 residues. CDR3 residues: CASWRSSYNSPLHF. For the CDR3, the DNA is TGTGCCTCCTGGCGGAGCTCCTATAATTCACCCCTCCACTTT.

This chain connects TRBV18 to TRBJ1-3; no clear D gene. CDR1 and CDR2 from the germline V gene are KGHSH and LQKENI. Trimming pared 1 base from V and 2 bases from J, leaving 9 bases between. CDR3 length: 15 amino acids. DNA of the CDR3: TGTGCCAGCTCACCACGGTCGGTAGCTGGAAACACCATATATTTT. Translating it yields CASSPRSVAGNTIYF.

The genes are TRBV19 and TRBJ1-1; D is uncertain. V gave up 8 bases and J gave up 3 bases, with 13 bases separating them. Germline assignment: CDR1 LNHDA and CDR2 SQIVND (reference sequence). CDR3 size: 13 residues. As DNA, the CDR3 is TGTGCCAGTCGTGCCAGGATCCACACTGAAGCTTTCTTT. Its protein is CASRARIHTEAFF.

The chain is built from TRBV7-9 and TRBJ1-2; 8 bases fit TRBD1. V shed 6 bases and J 2 bases; nucleotides not matched to a gene: 5. The CDR3 runs 14 residues. CDR1 and CDR2 (germline): SEHNR, FQNEAQ (reference sequence). For the CDR3, the DNA is TGTGCCAGCAGTCGACAGGGGCGCAACTATGGCTACACCTTC. This codes for CASSRQGRNYGYTF.

The chain employs TRBV5-1 and TRBJ2-2, with TRBD1 as a possible D gene (5 bases). Germline loops: CDR1 SGHRS, CDR2 YFSETQ. Deletions cut 2 bases from V and 6 bases from J, with 11 bases between. This CDR3 spans 14 amino acids. This CDR3 reads CASSLGDGSGELFF. Written as DNA, the CDR3 is TGCGCCAGCAGCTTAGGGGATGGCTCCGGGGAGCTGTTTTTT.

J is TRBJ2-5 and V is TRBV10-3, with 7 nucleotides matching TRBD1. Germline V gene sequence: CDR1 ENHRY, CDR2 SYGVKD. V dropped 6 bases and J dropped 5; count of bases not matched to a gene: 12. This CDR3 is built from 15 residues. In nucleotides, the CDR3 is TGTGCCATCAGGAGGGGGCCCGGGGCGGGCGAGACCCAGTACTTC. This encodes CAIRRGPGAGETQYF.

This clone was counted only a few times. The gene calls are TRBV7-3 and TRBJ1-3; TRBD1 matches at 8 bases. The CDR3 loop spans 17 amino acids. The ends lost 5 bases at V and 0 bases at J; junction bases unmatched: 9. In germline, CDR1 is SGHTA, CDR2 FQGTGA. The CDR3 nucleotides read TGTGCCAGCAGCCCCTATCGGACAGGGTCCTCTGGAAACACCATATATTTT. Amino acids: CASSPYRTGSSGNTIYF.

This clone was detected only a few times. The chain employs TRBV3-1 (or the pseudogene TRBV3-2) and TRBJ2-1; 9 nucleotides line up with TRBD2. The germline V gene encodes CDR1 LGHDT and CDR2 YNNKEL (reference sequence). Unmatched junction bases numbered 1, after V lost 2 bases and J lost 5 bases. The CDR3 has 14 residues. The CDR3 DNA sequence: TGTGCCAGCAGCCAACTAGCGGGGAACAATGAGCAGTTCTTC. Protein sequence: CASSQLAGNNEQFF.

This chain joins TRBV19 and TRBJ2-5, with 11 positions matching TRBD1. V trimming: 1 base; J trimming: 4 bases; junction bases outside the gene matches: 2. This CDR3 has 15 residues. Germline V CDR1 and CDR2: LNHDA, SQIVND (reference sequence). The CDR3: CASSIGTGGIETQYF. CDR3 nucleotides: TGTGCCAGTAGTATAGGGACAGGGGGCATAGAGACCCAGTACTTC.

This clone appeared a single time. The V gene is TRBV6-5, the J gene TRBJ1-4, with D possibly TRBD1 on 6 matching bases. CDR1 is MNHEY, CDR2 SVGAGI, per germline. V lost 5 bases and J lost 7, with 17 bases in between. The CDR3 extends over 15 amino acids. The CDR3 sequence is CASSNRDLGGEKLFF. Here the CDR3 DNA reads TGTGCCAGCAGTAACCGGGACCTAGGGGGTGAAAAACTGTTTTTT.

CDR3: CAWSPPGGAIYGYTF. The CDR3 DNA reads as TGTGCCTGGAGCCCCCCTGGGGGGGCAATCTATGGCTACACCTTC. The rearrangement joins TRBV30 to TRBJ1-2; TRBD1 might be the D (6 bases). Trimming shortened V by 3 bases and J by 4 bases, and 18 bases separated the two germline ends. The V gene's germline CDR1 is GTSNPN and CDR2 SVGIG (reference sequence). This CDR3 is 15 amino acids long.

The V and J genes are TRBV18 and TRBJ1-5, with D maybe TRBD1 (6 bases). The germline V and J ends were trimmed by 6 bases and 2 bases, with 14 bases remaining between them. The length of the CDR3 is 15 residues. Germline V gene lookup returns CDR1 KGHSH and CDR2 LQKENI. The DNA of the CDR3 is TGTGCCAGCTCCCAGGGTCCAGGGGGCAATCAGCCCCAGCATTTT. Its protein is CASSQGPGGNQPQHF.

V is TRBV7-9 and J is TRBJ1-2, with no clear D. The CDR3 is 13 amino acids. Germline loops: CDR1 SEHNR, CDR2 FQNEAQ (reference sequence). Trimming took off 6 bases at V and 4 bases at J, with 12 bases between the two ends. CDR3 region: CASSFSRGYGYTF. The CDR3 bases are TGTGCCAGCAGTTTTTCTCGGGGCTATGGCTACACCTTC.

The chain joins TRBV6-5 to TRBJ2-5, with TRBD1 identical over 7 bases. J was trimmed by 5 bases and V by 7 bases; bases with no gene match: 7. This CDR3 spans 13 amino acids. Per the germline V gene, CDR1 is MNHEY and CDR2 is SVGAGI. CDR3 residues: CASTLRGLETQYF. CDR3 nucleotide sequence: TGTGCCAGCACCTTAAGGGGGCTGGAGACCCAGTACTTC.

The chain links TRBV7-8 to TRBJ2-7, with 9 bases identical to TRBD2. The length of the CDR3 is 16 residues. In germline, CDR1 is SGHVS, CDR2 FQNEAQ. V was clipped by 4 bases and J by 2 bases; unmatched bases: 9. The CDR3 sequence is CASSYALAGYTYEQYF. Here the CDR3 DNA reads TGTGCCAGCAGCTACGCCCTAGCGGGGTACACCTACGAGCAGTACTTC.

The V gene is TRBV12-3 or TRBV12-4, the J gene TRBJ2-7; D might be TRBD2 (5 bases). This CDR3 spans 12 amino acids. V was shortened by 3 bases and J by 3 bases, with 6 bases between the two germline ends. The CDR3, as DNA: TGTGCCAGCAGTTTGGGGAGCTACGAGCAGTACTTC. Encoded protein: CASSLGSYEQYF.

The chain joins TRBV7-3 to TRBJ1-2, with D possibly matching TRBD1 (6 bases). The V end was cut by 5 bases, the J end by 8 bases, with 15 bases between. Per germline, CDR1 SGHTA and CDR2 FQGTGA. This CDR3 spans 13 amino acids. CDR3 sequence (DNA): TGTGCCAGCAGCCCAGGGGAAGGGGAAGGCTACACCTTC. Translated: CASSPGEGEGYTF.

This clone appeared once. The V call is TRBV12-3 or TRBV12-4, the J call TRBJ1-2; 7 nucleotides align to TRBD1. The CDR3 extends over 13 amino acids. Germline trimming cut 3 bases from V and 7 bases from J; bases unmatched to any gene: 5. The CDR3 sequence is CASSFNRGAGYTF. For the CDR3, the DNA is TGTGCCAGCAGTTTTAACAGGGGCGCTGGCTACACCTTC.

The chain joins TRBV29-1 to TRBJ1-3; D call uncertain. Germline CDR1 SQVTM, CDR2 ANQGSEA. The CDR3 runs 13 residues. V was pared by 4 bases and J by 0 bases, with 7 bases between. In DNA form, the CDR3 reads TGCAGCGTTGCCCCTAACTCTGGAAACACCATATATTTT. Translating gives CSVAPNSGNTIYF.

The V call is TRBV7-9, the J call TRBJ1-4; D unclear. Trimming took 2 bases from V and 7 from J, leaving 5 bases between them. Germline V lookup: CDR1 SEHNR, CDR2 FQNEAQ (reference sequence). CDR3 length equals 12 residues. CDR3: CASSLNSEKLFF. In DNA, the CDR3 is TGTGCCAGCAGCTTAAATAGTGAAAAACTGTTTTTT.

The chain links TRBV25-1 to TRBJ2-7; weak D call: TRBD2 (5 bases). Germline CDR1 is MGHDK and CDR2 is SYGVNS. The CDR3 is made up of 14 amino acids. V lost 4 bases and J lost 2, with 12 bases in between. The CDR3 coding sequence is TGTGCCAGCAGTGTCGGGATTTTCCCCTACGAGCAGTACTTC. Its protein product is CASSVGIFPYEQYF.

CDR3 sequence reads: CASSRIRAVGGYEQYF. Written as DNA, the CDR3 is TGTGCCAGCAGCCGGATCAGGGCGGTTGGTGGCTACGAGCAGTACTTC. The V call is TRBV6-6, the J call TRBJ2-7, with D possibly TRBD1 on 5 matching bases. The CDR3 sequence is 16 residues long. The V and J ends lost 6 bases and 3 bases respectively, with 21 bases between them. Looked up from germline, CDR1 is MNHNY and CDR2 is SVGAGI (reference sequence).